Shown below are 25 T cell receptor beta chains from a single sample sequenced in a study of blood T cell repertoires in COVID-19. Profiled with immunoSEQ multiplex PCR; TCRdb holds only in-frame clones, not every one. The repertoire holds under 40,000 clones, with about four fifths as singletons. Sequenced: peripheral blood. These receptors were taken from a man in his fifties with active or convalescent COVID-19.

The J gene is TRBJ1-6, the V gene TRBV6-5; 7 nucleotides align to TRBD1. Unmatched junction bases numbered 8, after V lost 6 bases and J lost 9 bases. In germline, CDR1 is MNHEY, CDR2 SVGAGI. CDR3 length: 14 amino acids. CDR3: CASSADRVGSPLHF. CDR3 DNA sequence: TGTGCCAGCAGCGCAGACAGGGTGGGTTCACCCCTCCACTTT.

V usage is TRBV5-4 and J usage is TRBJ1-5; 7 nucleotides agree with TRBD1. V lost 6 bases to trimming and J lost 0 bases; unmatched junction nucleotides: 15. Germline lookup yields CDR1 SGHNT and CDR2 YYREEE (reference sequence). The CDR3 loop spans 18 amino acids. The CDR3 reads CASNLSGRDRYSNQPQHF. The CDR3 nucleotides are TGTGCCAGCAACCTCTCGGGACGGGACAGATATAGCAATCAGCCCCAGCATTTT.

The chain employs TRBV11-2 and TRBJ1-1, with D possibly matching TRBD1 (6 bases). The germline V gene encodes CDR1 SGHAT and CDR2 FQNNGV. The CDR3 is 15 residues long. V shed 5 bases and J shed 6 bases, with 19 bases lying between them. This CDR3 is CASSTLDRRSAEAFF. CDR3 coding DNA: TGTGCCAGCAGCACCTTAGACAGGAGGAGCGCTGAAGCTTTCTTT.

The V call is TRBV6-6, the J call TRBJ2-7; 8 nucleotides agree with TRBD2. Germline V CDR1 and CDR2: MNHNY, SVGAGI (reference sequence). Losses at the gene ends were 6 bases for V and 0 bases for J; bases not matched to a gene: 10. CDR3 length: 16 amino acids. Here the CDR3 DNA reads TGTGCCAGCAGCGATCCACAGCGGGGGCCCTCCTACGAGCAGTACTTC. Translated: CASSDPQRGPSYEQYF.

V usage is TRBV6-5 and J usage is TRBJ2-5; 10 bases align to TRBD1. Germline CDR1 and CDR2: MNHEY and SVGAGI. J gave up 5 bases and V 5 bases, and 8 bases lay outside the gene matches. The CDR3 consists of 15 residues. The CDR3 sequence: CASSIRDRGLETQYF. The CDR3 bases are TGTGCCAGCAGTATCCGGGACAGGGGACTGGAGACCCAGTACTTC.

The CDR3 DNA reads TGTGCCAGCAGTGAAGGTAGACAGGGCCATGAGCAGTTCTTC. The encoded protein is CASSEGRQGHEQFF. The V call is TRBV6-1, the J call TRBJ2-1, with TRBD1 matching 7 bases. Per the germline V gene, CDR1 is MNHNS and CDR2 is SASEGT. J lost 8 bases, V lost 1 base, and 5 bases had no gene match. The CDR3 sequence is 14 residues long.

The gene calls are TRBV30 and TRBJ1-6, with 8 bases lining up with TRBD1. With 5 bases clipped from V and 7 bases from J, the junction kept 7 bases outside the gene matches. Germline V gene sequence: CDR1 GTSNPN, CDR2 SVGIG (reference sequence). The CDR3 runs 14 residues. The CDR3 sequence is CAWGAGGINSPLHF. CDR3 nucleotide sequence: TGTGCCTGGGGCGCAGGGGGCATCAATTCACCCCTCCACTTT. Using reference TRBV30 and TRBJ1-6 for the parts outside the CDR3, the full variable domain is SQTIHQWPATLVQPVGSPLSLECTVEGTSNPNLYWYRQAAGRGLQLLFYSVGIGQISSEVPQNLSASRPQDRQFILSSKKLLLSDSGFYLCAWGAGGINSPLHFGNGTRLTVT.

The rearrangement joins TRBV3-1 (or the pseudogene TRBV3-2) to TRBJ1-6; tentatively, D is TRBD1 (6 bases). The ends were cut back, 3 bases at V and 4 bases at J, with 7 bases in the middle. The CDR3 is 14 amino acids. Germline CDR1 is LGHDT and CDR2 is YNNKEL (reference sequence). CDR3 bases: TGTGCCAGCAGCCAGCAGGGGTATAATTCACCCCTCCACTTT. Encoded protein: CASSQQGYNSPLHF.

This clone showed up just a few times. This chain connects TRBV30 to TRBJ1-2; the match to TRBD1 covers 10 bases. The CDR3 extends over 13 amino acids. The V segment lost 5 bases and the J segment 4 bases; nucleotides outside the gene matches: 4. The V gene's germline CDR1 is GTSNPN and CDR2 SVGIG (reference sequence). The DNA for the CDR3 is TGTGCCTGGGGACAGGGGGAAGCCTATGGCTACACCTTC. As protein: CAWGQGEAYGYTF. Looking up the rest from reference TRBV30 and TRBJ1-2 gives the full variable domain: SQTIHQWPATLVQPVGSPLSLECTVEGTSNPNLYWYRQAAGRGLQLLFYSVGIGQISSEVPQNLSASRPQDRQFILSSKKLLLSDSGFYLCAWGQGEAYGYTFGSGTRLTVV.

The sample holds one count of this clone. CDR3 coding DNA: TGTGCCTGGAGTGAGCTAGCGGGGGGCAAGGAGACCCAGTACTTC. Encoded protein: CAWSELAGGKETQYF. V gene TRBV30 combines with J gene TRBJ2-5; 11 bases are a match to TRBD2. The CDR3 has 15 residues. CDR1 is GTSNPN and CDR2 is SVGIG in the germline V gene (reference sequence). Trimming cost V 1 base and J 5 bases; bases outside gene matches: 6.

The chain is built from TRBV5-4 and TRBJ1-2, with no clear D. The CDR3 covers 13 residues. Germline CDR1 reads SGHNT; CDR2 reads YYREEE (reference sequence). The V end lost 0 bases, the J end lost 5 bases, and 8 bases lay between the germline ends. The chain's CDR3 is CASSLAAEYGYTF. The CDR3, as DNA: TGTGCCAGCAGCTTGGCCGCCGAGTATGGCTACACCTTC.

This chain uses TRBV29-1 with TRBJ1-1; 8 nucleotides agree with TRBD1. Germline V gives CDR1 SQVTM, CDR2 ANQGSEA. The trim removed 7 bases at V and 4 bases at J, leaving 8 bases unmatched. CDR3 size: 13 residues. DNA of the CDR3: TGCAGCGCAGGACAGGGTTCGGCCACTGAAGCTTTCTTT. It specifies CSAGQGSATEAFF.

This chain uses TRBV2 with TRBJ2-5; 8 bases match TRBD1. J was trimmed by 5 bases and V by 7 bases; bases with no gene match: 9. Germline CDR1 reads SNHLY; CDR2 reads FYNNEI. CDR3 size: 14 residues. CDR3 loop: CASKGQERLETQYF. DNA for the CDR3: TGTGCCAGCAAGGGACAGGAGAGGTTGGAGACCCAGTACTTC. Combining the CDR3 with reference TRBV2 and TRBJ2-5 gives the whole variable domain EPEVTQTPSHQVTQMGQEVILRCVPISNHLYFYWYRQILGQKVEFLVSFYNNEISEKSEIFDDQFSVERPDGSNFTLKIRSTKLEDSAMYFCASKGQERLETQYFGPGTRLLVL.

The V gene is TRBV7-3, the J gene TRBJ2-1; tentatively, D is TRBD2 (6 bases). V was cut by 0 bases and J by 9 bases, with 24 bases left in between. CDR1 is SGHTA and CDR2 is FQGTGA in the germline V gene. The CDR3 is made up of 18 amino acids. CDR3 bases: TGTGCCAGCAGCTTAACCCCCAGCGGTGGCGGGGCCGGGGGTGAGCAGTTCTTC. Translation: CASSLTPSGGGAGGEQFF.

This clone turned up a few times. The chain recombines TRBV5-1 with TRBJ2-3; D is unresolved. Trimming took off 0 bases at V and 2 bases at J, with 7 bases between the two ends. There are 14 residues in the CDR3. Germline V gene data show CDR1 as SGHRS and CDR2 as YFSETQ. CDR3 nucleotide sequence: TGCGCCAGCAGCTTGGCCTACTTCACAGATACGCAGTATTTT. This codes for CASSLAYFTDTQYF.

The chain carries TRBV29-1 and TRBJ1-3; 10 bases map to TRBD1. Germline V CDR1 and CDR2: SQVTM, ANQGSEA. Trimming removed 5 bases from V and 4 bases from J; junction bases left unmatched: 2. The CDR3 runs to 13 residues. The CDR3 loop reads CSVRQGAGNTIYF. In nucleotides, the CDR3 is TGCAGCGTTCGACAGGGGGCCGGAAACACCATATATTTT.

V is TRBV3-1 (or the pseudogene TRBV3-2) and J is TRBJ2-1; TRBD2 matches at 12 bases. Germline V CDR1 and CDR2: LGHDT, YNNKEL (reference sequence). The CDR3 has 16 residues. V trimming: 3 bases; J trimming: 2 bases; junction bases outside the gene matches: 2. The CDR3 reads CASSHTSGGPYNEQFF. In DNA, the CDR3 is TGTGCCAGCAGCCACACTAGCGGGGGGCCCTACAATGAGCAGTTCTTC.

The chain has TRBV7-3 and TRBJ1-1; D unresolved. Germline-derived CDR1 and CDR2 are SGHTA and FQGTGA. CDR3 length equals 15 residues. The V gene lost 3 bases and the J gene lost 4 bases, with 15 bases spanning the gap. The CDR3 spells CASSLEGVGSTEAFF. The CDR3 DNA follows: TGTGCCAGCAGCTTGGAGGGAGTAGGAAGCACTGAAGCTTTCTTT.

The chain joins TRBV18 to TRBJ2-3, with TRBD2 identical over 8 bases. The CDR3 length is 16 residues. The trim removed 3 bases at V and 4 bases at J, leaving 9 bases unmatched. CDR1 and CDR2 (germline): KGHSH, LQKENI. CDR3 DNA sequence: TGTGCCAGCTCACCTACCCAGGCGGGAGGAGCAGATACGCAGTATTTT. Amino acids: CASSPTQAGGADTQYF.

This clone was counted once. V is TRBV7-9 and J is TRBJ2-2; 9 nucleotides align to TRBD2. The CDR3 totals 15 residues. Per the germline V gene, CDR1 is SEHNR and CDR2 is FQNEAQ (reference sequence). V lost 6 bases and J lost 6; bases outside the gene matches: 8. The CDR3 spells CASRHPGLAPGELFF. CDR3 in DNA: TGTGCCAGCAGACACCCGGGACTAGCCCCCGGGGAGCTGTTTTTT.

The rearrangement uses TRBV11-2 and TRBJ2-2; the match to TRBD1 covers 8 bases. Germline V lookup: CDR1 SGHAT, CDR2 FQNNGV. This CDR3 has 15 amino acids. The ends lost 5 bases at V and 1 base at J; junction bases unmatched: 3. The CDR3 nucleotides read TGTGCCAGCAGCAGGGGGACAGGGAACACCGGGGAGCTGTTTTTT. Protein sequence: CASSRGTGNTGELFF.

The chain employs TRBV9 and TRBJ2-7; 15 bases agree with TRBD2. After removal of 2 bases from V and 0 bases from J, the junction contained 3 bases not matched to a gene. This CDR3 has 17 residues. The germline gives CDR1 SGDLS, CDR2 YYNGEE. The CDR3 sequence: CASSVGLAGGLSYEQYF. The CDR3 DNA reads TGTGCCAGCAGCGTGGGACTAGCGGGGGGCCTCTCCTACGAGCAGTACTTC.

V gene TRBV14 combines with J gene TRBJ2-1; tentatively, D is TRBD1 (8 bases). Trimming shortened V by 6 bases and J by 4 bases, and 16 bases separated the two germline ends. Germline assignment: CDR1 SGHDN and CDR2 FVKESK. The CDR3 covers 15 residues. The CDR3 loop reads CASRTSRGLYNEQFF. The CDR3 DNA sequence: TGTGCCAGCAGGACTAGCAGGGGGCTGTACAATGAGCAGTTCTTC.

Only one count was recorded for this clone. The chain combines TRBV27 with TRBJ1-4; 9 nucleotides line up with TRBD1. Unmatched junction bases numbered 2, after V lost 0 bases and J lost 0 bases. The CDR3 covers 17 residues. The germline CDR1 and CDR2 sequences are MNHEY and SMNVEV (reference sequence). Here the CDR3 DNA reads TGTGCCAGCAGTTTATCCGGGACAGGGACAACTAATGAAAAACTGTTTTTT. Translating gives CASSLSGTGTTNEKLFF.

The rearrangement links TRBV18 to TRBJ2-7, with 12 bases aligning to TRBD1. CDR1 and CDR2 (germline): KGHSH, LQKENI. J was trimmed by 4 bases and V by 6 bases; bases with no gene match: 10. CDR3 length equals 16 residues. This CDR3 reads CASSSGTGGTSYEQYF. CDR3 coding DNA: TGTGCCAGCTCCTCAGGGACAGGGGGCACCTCATACGAGCAGTACTTC.